The 13 T cell receptor beta chains below come from one sample, sequenced in a study of cytomegalovirus exposure and HLA in healthy donors (TCRdb year 2017). Library preparation employed the immunoSEQ multiplex PCR assay. For the multiplex PCR, a mixture combining 60 forward primers for TCR Vbeta segments and 13 reverse primers for TCR Jbeta segments was used. In its TCRdb copy, this immuneACCESS table keeps in-frame sequences only and misses some clones. Where compared with another copy, unresolved V genes explain less than half of these, and the others have no known cause. The sample profile shows under 110,000 clones; roughly 82% of them were found once. Approximately 1.5% of the sample is in the top ten clones. Sample: PBMCs. The source is a man in his fifties in good health and CMV-seronegative.

The V and J genes are TRBV6-5 and TRBJ2-1; 8 positions match TRBD2. V lost 7 bases and J lost 6; bases outside the gene matches: 11. Looked up from germline, CDR1 is MNHEY and CDR2 is SVGAGI. This CDR3 is built from 15 residues. CDR3 loop: CASTQDGGASNEQFF. CDR3 DNA sequence: TGTGCCAGCACCCAAGACGGGGGGGCGAGCAATGAGCAGTTCTTC.

J is TRBJ2-3 and V is TRBV5-5; 9 nucleotides align to TRBD2. Germline CDR1 reads SGHKS; CDR2 reads YYEKEE (reference sequence). The junction had 9 bases not matched to a gene; V was cut back by 4 bases and J by 3 bases. The CDR3 contains 16 residues. The CDR3 here is CASSPIAGGLTDTQYF. The CDR3 coding sequence is TGTGCCAGCAGCCCGATCGCGGGGGGGCTGACAGATACGCAGTATTTT.

V gene TRBV6-5 combines with J gene TRBJ1-1, with a possible D match to TRBD1 (6 bases). The ends were cut back, 2 bases at V and 6 bases at J, with 13 bases in the middle. The V gene's germline CDR1 is MNHEY and CDR2 SVGAGI. CDR3 size: 14 residues. The CDR3 region is CASSYVGGRAEAFF. CDR3 DNA: TGTGCCAGCAGTTACGTTGGGGGCCGGGCTGAAGCTTTCTTT.

This chain uses TRBV4-3 with TRBJ1-2, with D unclear. V lost 0 bases and J lost 4, with 15 bases in between. Per the germline V gene, CDR1 is LGHNA and CDR2 is YSLEER. The CDR3 is 16 amino acids. The CDR3 DNA is TGCGCCAGCAGCCAAGATAACTACGGAGAAGCCTATGGCTACACCTTC. It yields the protein CASSQDNYGEAYGYTF.

The V gene is TRBV29-1, the J gene TRBJ2-5, with 15 bases lining up with TRBD2. Germline CDR1 SQVTM, CDR2 ANQGSEA. V was clipped by 6 bases and J by 0 bases; unmatched bases: 5. This CDR3 has 16 residues. As DNA, the CDR3 is TGCAGCGTCTCGGGACTAGCGGGGGGCCACCAAGAGACCCAGTACTTC. This sequence encodes CSVSGLAGGHQETQYF.

This sequence joins TRBV5-1 and TRBJ2-3; D call uncertain. V was clipped by 5 bases and J by 4 bases, with 17 bases between them. This CDR3 has 15 residues. The germline V gene encodes CDR1 SGHRS and CDR2 YFSETQ. The CDR3 nucleotides are TGCGCCAGCAGGTTGAGTACAGTTGGTGCAGATACGCAGTATTTT. Its protein is CASRLSTVGADTQYF.

The CDR3 protein is CSVDRGQGDTNYGYTF. The DNA of the CDR3 is TGCAGCGTTGACCGGGGACAGGGCGATACTAACTATGGCTACACCTTC. The chain combines TRBV29-1 with TRBJ1-2; the match to TRBD1 covers 9 bases. This CDR3 comprises 16 residues. CDR1 and CDR2 from the germline V gene are SQVTM and ANQGSEA. Losses at the gene ends were 3 bases for V and 0 bases for J; bases not matched to a gene: 8. The full variable domain, completed using reference TRBV29-1 and TRBJ1-2, is SAVISQKPSRDICQRGTSLTIQCQVDSQVTMMFWYRQQPGQSLTLIATANQGSEATYESGFVIDKFPISRPNLTFSTLTVSNMSPEDSSIYLCSVDRGQGDTNYGYTFGSGTRLTVV.

The V gene is TRBV27, the J gene TRBJ2-7; 10 nucleotides agree with TRBD1. CDR3 length: 15 residues. The V and J ends lost 2 bases and 3 bases, in that order; junction bases with no gene match: 4. Germline V gene lookup returns CDR1 MNHEY and CDR2 SMNVEV (reference sequence). Here the CDR3 reads CASSLAGTGDYEQYF. The CDR3 DNA reads TGTGCCAGCAGTTTAGCCGGGACAGGGGACTACGAGCAGTACTTC.

Concerning this clone itself: The sample has other DNA sequences that encode this CDR3 too. The chain employs TRBV5-1 and TRBJ1-1, with TRBD1 matching 9 bases. CDR1 and CDR2 (germline): SGHRS, YFSETQ. This CDR3 region has 15 residues. The junction had 6 bases not matched to a gene; V was cut back by 4 bases and J by 2 bases. The CDR3 sequence: CASSPRTGANTEAFF. In DNA, the CDR3 is TGCGCCAGCAGCCCCAGGACAGGGGCTAACACTGAAGCTTTCTTT.

J is TRBJ1-1 and V is TRBV9; no reliable D call. The ends were cut back, 1 base at V and 5 bases at J, with 21 bases in the middle. Germline loops: CDR1 SGDLS, CDR2 YYNGEE. The CDR3 is 17 residues long. The CDR3 bases are TGTGCCAGCAGCGTATTCGCCCCCCGGGTCTTCCGTACTGAAGCTTTCTTT. It specifies CASSVFAPRVFRTEAFF.

The rearrangement joins TRBV9 to TRBJ2-2; 9 bases are shared with TRBD2. V shed 0 bases, J shed 4 bases, and the junction held 4 bases outside the gene matches. Germline lookup yields CDR1 SGDLS and CDR2 YYNGEE. The CDR3 totals 16 residues. The CDR3 region has the DNA TGTGCCAGCAGCGTAGTCGCGGGGGGGAGCACCGGGGAGCTGTTTTTT. Translation gives CASSVVAGGSTGELFF.

This clone came up once. The chain carries TRBV5-8 and TRBJ2-3; TRBD2 aligns across 8 bases. The CDR3 is 15 residues long. The germline CDR1 and CDR2 sequences are SGHTS and YDEGEE. Germline trimming cut 10 bases from V and 2 bases from J; bases unmatched to any gene: 12. The CDR3 loop is CACREGRLATDTQYF. The CDR3 nucleotides are TGTGCCTGTCGGGAGGGGAGATTAGCCACAGATACGCAGTATTTT. The entire variable domain, with the rest obtained from reference TRBV5-8 and TRBJ2-3, is as follows: EAGVTQSPTHLIKTRGQQATLRCSPISGHTSVYWYQQALGLGLQFLLWYDEGEERNRGNFPPRFSGRQFPNYSSELNVNALELEDSALYLCACREGRLATDTQYFGPGTRLTVL.

The CDR3 reads CASSEMAGGRETQYF. As DNA, the CDR3 is TGTGCCAGCTCTGAGATGGCAGGGGGCCGAGAGACCCAGTACTTC. The chain uses TRBV18 and TRBJ2-5; 8 nucleotides line up with TRBD1. The CDR3 runs 15 residues. Trimming removed 6 bases from V and 4 bases from J; junction bases left unmatched: 10. Germline loops: CDR1 KGHSH, CDR2 LQKENI.